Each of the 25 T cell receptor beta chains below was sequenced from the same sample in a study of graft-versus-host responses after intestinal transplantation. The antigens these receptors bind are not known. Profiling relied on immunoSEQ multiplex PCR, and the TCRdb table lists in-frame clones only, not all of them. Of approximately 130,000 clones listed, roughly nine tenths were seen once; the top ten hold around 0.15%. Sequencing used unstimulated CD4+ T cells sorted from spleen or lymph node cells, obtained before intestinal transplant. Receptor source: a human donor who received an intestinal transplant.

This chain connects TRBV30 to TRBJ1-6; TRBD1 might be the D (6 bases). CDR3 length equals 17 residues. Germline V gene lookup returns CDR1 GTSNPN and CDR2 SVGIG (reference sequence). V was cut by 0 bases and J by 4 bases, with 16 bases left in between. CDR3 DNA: TGTGCCTGGAGTGTAACGGGGGCTTGGGGGTATAATTCACCCCTCCACTTT. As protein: CAWSVTGAWGYNSPLHF.

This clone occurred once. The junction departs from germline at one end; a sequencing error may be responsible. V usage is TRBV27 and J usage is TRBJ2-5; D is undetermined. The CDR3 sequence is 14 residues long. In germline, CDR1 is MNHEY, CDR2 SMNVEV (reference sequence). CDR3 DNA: TGTGCCAGCAGTCTATCTAGAGCTCGAGAGACCCAGTACTTC. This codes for CASSLSRARETQYF.

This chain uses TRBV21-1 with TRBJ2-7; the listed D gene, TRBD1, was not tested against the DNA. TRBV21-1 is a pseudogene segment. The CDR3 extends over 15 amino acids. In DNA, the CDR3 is TGTGCCAGCAGCAAACCGGGGACAGGGTCCGGGGAGCAGTACTTC. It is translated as CASSKPGTGSGEQYF.

This CDR3 reads CASSLAVRTDTQYF. CDR3 DNA: TGTGCCAGCAGCTTAGCTGTCAGGACAGATACGCAGTATTTT. The V and J genes are TRBV7-9 and TRBJ2-3; no firm D call. V was pared by 0 bases and J by 3 bases, with 7 bases between. The CDR3 sequence is 14 residues long. Germline values: CDR1 SEHNR, CDR2 FQNEAQ (reference sequence).

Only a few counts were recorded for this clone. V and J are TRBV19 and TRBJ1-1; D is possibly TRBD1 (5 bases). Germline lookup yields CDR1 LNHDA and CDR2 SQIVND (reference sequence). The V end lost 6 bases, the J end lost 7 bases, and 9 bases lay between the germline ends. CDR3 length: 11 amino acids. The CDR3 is CASRQQVEAFF. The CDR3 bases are TGTGCCAGTAGGCAACAGGTTGAAGCTTTCTTT.

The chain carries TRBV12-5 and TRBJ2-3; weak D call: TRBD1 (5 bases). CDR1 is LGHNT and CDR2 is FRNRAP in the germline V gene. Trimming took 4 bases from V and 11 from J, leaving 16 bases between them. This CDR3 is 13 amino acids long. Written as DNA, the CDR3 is TGTGCTAGTGGTTCCCTAGGGCAGGGTAAGCAGTATTTT. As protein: CASGSLGQGKQYF.

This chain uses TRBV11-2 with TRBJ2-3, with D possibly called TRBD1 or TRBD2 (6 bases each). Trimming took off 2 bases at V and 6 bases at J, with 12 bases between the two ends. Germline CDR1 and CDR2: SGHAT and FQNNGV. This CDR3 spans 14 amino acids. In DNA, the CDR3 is TGTGCCAGCAGCTTAACGGGGGCATACGATACGCAGTATTTT. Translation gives CASSLTGAYDTQYF.

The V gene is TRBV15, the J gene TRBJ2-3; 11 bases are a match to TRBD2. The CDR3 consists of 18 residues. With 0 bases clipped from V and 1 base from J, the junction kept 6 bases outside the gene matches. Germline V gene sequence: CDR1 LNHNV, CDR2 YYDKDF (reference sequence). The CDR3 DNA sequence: TGTGCCACCAGCAGAGATCCCCTAGCGGGGGGCGGCACAGATACGCAGTATTTT. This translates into CATSRDPLAGGGTDTQYF.

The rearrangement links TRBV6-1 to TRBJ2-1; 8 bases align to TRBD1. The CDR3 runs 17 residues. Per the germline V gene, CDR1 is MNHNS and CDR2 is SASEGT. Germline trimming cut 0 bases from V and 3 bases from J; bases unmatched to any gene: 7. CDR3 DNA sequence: TGTGCCAGCAGTGAAGCGCCGGGGACAGGATACTACAATGAGCAGTTCTTC. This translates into CASSEAPGTGYYNEQFF.

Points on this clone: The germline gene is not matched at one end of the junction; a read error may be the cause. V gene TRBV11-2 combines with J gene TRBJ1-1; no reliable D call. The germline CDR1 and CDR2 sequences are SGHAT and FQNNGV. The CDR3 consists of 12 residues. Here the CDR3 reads CASSFGVGGRIF. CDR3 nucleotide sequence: TGTGCCAGCAGCTTTGGGGTGGGAGGGAGGATTTTT.

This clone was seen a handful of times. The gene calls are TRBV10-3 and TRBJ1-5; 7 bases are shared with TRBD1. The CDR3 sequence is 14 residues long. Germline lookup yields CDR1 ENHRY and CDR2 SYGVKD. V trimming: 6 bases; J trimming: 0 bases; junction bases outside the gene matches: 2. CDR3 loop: CAIRGQDSNQPQHF. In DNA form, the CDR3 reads TGTGCCATCAGAGGACAGGATAGCAATCAGCCCCAGCATTTT.

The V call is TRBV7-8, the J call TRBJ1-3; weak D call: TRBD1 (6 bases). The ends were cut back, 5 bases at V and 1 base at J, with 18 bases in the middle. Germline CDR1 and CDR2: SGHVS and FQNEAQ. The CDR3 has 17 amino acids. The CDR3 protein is CASSLRTARTSGNTIYF. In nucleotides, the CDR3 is TGTGCCAGCAGCCTACGGACAGCTCGAACGTCTGGAAACACCATATATTTT.

CDR3 DNA sequence: TGTGCCAGCAGACGACAGGGAGCGGGACAGCCCCAGCATTTT. This sequence encodes CASRRQGAGQPQHF. This rearrangement joins TRBV6-1 to TRBJ1-5; 7 bases match TRBD1. Losses at the gene ends were 6 bases for V and 7 bases for J; bases not matched to a gene: 9. The CDR3 has 14 residues. Germline-derived CDR1 and CDR2 are MNHNS and SASEGT.

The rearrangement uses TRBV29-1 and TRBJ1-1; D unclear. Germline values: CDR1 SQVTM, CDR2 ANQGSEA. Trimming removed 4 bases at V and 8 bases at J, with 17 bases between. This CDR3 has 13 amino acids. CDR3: CSVGDGRSREAFF. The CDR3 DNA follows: TGCAGCGTTGGAGACGGAAGAAGTAGGGAAGCTTTCTTT.

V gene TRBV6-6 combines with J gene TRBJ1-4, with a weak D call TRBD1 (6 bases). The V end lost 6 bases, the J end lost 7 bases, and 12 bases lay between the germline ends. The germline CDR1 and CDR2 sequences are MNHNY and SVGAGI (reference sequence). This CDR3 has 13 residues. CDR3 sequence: CASRQGGSEKLFF. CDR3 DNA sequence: TGTGCCAGCAGACAGGGAGGGAGTGAAAAACTGTTTTTT.

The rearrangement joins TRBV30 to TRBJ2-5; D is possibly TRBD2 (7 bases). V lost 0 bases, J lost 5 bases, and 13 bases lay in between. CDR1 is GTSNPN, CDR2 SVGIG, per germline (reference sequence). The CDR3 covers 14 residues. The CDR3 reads CAWSVGGGLETQYF. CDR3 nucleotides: TGTGCCTGGAGTGTTGGGGGGGGGCTGGAGACCCAGTACTTC.

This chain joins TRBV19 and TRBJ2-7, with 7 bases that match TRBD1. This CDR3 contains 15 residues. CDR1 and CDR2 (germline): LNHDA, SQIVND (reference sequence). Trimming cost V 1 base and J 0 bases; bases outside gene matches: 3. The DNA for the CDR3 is TGTGCCAGTAGTATAGGGGGACAGCTCTCCTACGAGCAGTACTTC. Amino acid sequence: CASSIGGQLSYEQYF.

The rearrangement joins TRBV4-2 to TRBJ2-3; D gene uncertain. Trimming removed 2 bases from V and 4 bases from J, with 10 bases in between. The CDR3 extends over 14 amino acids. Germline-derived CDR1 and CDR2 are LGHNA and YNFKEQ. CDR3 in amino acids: CASSQNLVSDTQYF. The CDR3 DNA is TGTGCCAGCAGCCAAAACCTTGTATCAGATACGCAGTATTTT.

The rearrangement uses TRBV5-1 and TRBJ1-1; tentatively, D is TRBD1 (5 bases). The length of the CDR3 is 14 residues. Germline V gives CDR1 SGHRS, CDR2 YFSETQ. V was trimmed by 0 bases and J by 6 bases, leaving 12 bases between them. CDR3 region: CASSLGVGDSEAFF. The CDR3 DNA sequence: TGCGCCAGCAGCTTGGGAGTCGGGGACTCTGAAGCTTTCTTT.

The CDR3 sequence: CASSYSISETQYF. The CDR3 DNA sequence: TGTGCCAGCAGTTACTCGATTTCGGAGACCCAGTACTTC. V is TRBV6-5 and J is TRBJ2-5; no firm D call. The CDR3 runs 13 residues. V lost 0 bases and J 5 bases, leaving 7 bases between the germline ends. Germline values: CDR1 MNHEY, CDR2 SVGAGI.

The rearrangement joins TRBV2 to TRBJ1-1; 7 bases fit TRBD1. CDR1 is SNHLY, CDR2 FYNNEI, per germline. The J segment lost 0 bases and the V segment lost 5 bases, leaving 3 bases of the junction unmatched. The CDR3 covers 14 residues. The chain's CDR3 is CASSTQGMNTEAFF. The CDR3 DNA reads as TGTGCCAGCAGTACACAGGGGATGAACACTGAAGCTTTCTTT.

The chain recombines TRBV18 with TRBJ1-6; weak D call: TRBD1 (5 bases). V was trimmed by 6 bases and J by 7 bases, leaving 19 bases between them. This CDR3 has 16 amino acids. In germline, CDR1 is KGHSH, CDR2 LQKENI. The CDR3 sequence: CASSRWGGPENSPLHF. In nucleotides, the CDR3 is TGTGCCAGCTCGCGGTGGGGCGGACCAGAAAATTCACCCCTCCACTTT.

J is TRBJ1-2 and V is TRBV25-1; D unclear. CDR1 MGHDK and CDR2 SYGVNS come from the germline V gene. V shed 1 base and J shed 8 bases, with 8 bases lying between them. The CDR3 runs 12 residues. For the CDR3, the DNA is TGTGCCAGCAGTGAATCGTTCCTCGGCTACACCTTC. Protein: CASSESFLGYTF.

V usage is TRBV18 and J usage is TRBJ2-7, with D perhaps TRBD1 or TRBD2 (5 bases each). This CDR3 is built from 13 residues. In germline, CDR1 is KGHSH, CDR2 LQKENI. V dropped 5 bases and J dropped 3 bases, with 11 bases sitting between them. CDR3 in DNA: TGTGCCAGCTCAGAGGGGCTCAGCTACGAGCAGTACTTC. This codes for CASSEGLSYEQYF.

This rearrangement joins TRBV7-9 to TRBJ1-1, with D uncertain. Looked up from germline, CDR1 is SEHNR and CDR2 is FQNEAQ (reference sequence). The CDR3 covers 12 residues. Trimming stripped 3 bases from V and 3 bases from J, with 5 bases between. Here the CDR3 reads CASSFRDTEAFF. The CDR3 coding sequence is TGTGCCAGCAGCTTCCGAGACACTGAAGCTTTCTTT. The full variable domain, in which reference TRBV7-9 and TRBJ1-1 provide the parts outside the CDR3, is DTGVSQNPRHKITKRGQNVTFRCDPISEHNRLYWYRQTLGQGPEFLTYFQNEAQLEKSRLLSDRFSAERPKGSFSTLEIQRTEQGDSAMYLCASSFRDTEAFFGQGTRLTVV.